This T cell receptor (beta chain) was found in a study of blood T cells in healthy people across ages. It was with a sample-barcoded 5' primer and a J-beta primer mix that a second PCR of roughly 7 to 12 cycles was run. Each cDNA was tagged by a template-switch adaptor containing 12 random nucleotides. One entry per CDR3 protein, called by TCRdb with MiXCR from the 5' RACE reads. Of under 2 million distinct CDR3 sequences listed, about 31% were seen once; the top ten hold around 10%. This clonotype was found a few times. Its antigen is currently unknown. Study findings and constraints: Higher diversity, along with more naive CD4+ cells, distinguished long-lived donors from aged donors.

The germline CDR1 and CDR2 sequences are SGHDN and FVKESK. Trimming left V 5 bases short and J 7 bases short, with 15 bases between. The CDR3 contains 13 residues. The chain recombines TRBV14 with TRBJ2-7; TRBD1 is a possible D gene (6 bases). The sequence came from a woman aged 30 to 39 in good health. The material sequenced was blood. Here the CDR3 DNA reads TGTGCCAGCAGCTTAACCCCAGGGGATGAGCAGTACTTC. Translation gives CASSLTPGDEQYF.